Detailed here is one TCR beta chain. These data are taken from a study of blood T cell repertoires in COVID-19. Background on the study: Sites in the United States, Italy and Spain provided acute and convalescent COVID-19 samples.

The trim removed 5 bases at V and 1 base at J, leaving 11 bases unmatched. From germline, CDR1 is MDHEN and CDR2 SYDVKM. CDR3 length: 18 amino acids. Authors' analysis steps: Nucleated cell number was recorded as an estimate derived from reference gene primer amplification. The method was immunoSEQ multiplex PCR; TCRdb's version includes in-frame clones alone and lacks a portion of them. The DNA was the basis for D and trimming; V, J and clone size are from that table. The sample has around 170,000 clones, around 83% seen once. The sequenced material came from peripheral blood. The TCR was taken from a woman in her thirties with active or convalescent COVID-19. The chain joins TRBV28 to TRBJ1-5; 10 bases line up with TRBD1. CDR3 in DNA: TGTGCCAGCAGTCGACAGGGGGCGAGTTATAGGAGCAATCAGCCCCAGCATTTT. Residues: CASSRQGASYRSNQPQHF.